This TCR beta chain was captured by sequencing in a study of human T cells and chemical hapten exposure. Whole-study context: TCR yields differed between samples (mainly from small differences in pooled library volume).

TCRdb itself ran the RACE reads through MiXCR, one entry per CDR3 protein. The sample consists of about 380,000 distinct CDR3 sequences, around 5.5% of them appearing once. The sample holds a few counts of this clonotype. Per germline, CDR1 SGHDT and CDR2 YYEEEE. Between the trimmed V and J ends, which lost 0 bases and 6 bases, there was a span of 10 bases. This CDR3 has 14 residues. Time point in this sample: pre-sensitization, week 0. Treatment meaning: therapeutic diphenylcyclopropenone sensitization with weekly scalp DPC. The TCR sequence derives from a woman aged 45 to 65 with alopecia areata. Some clones in this sample may be carry-over from other donors' samples. The chain uses TRBV5-6 and TRBJ2-1; tentative D call: TRBD2 (5 bases). The input for sequencing was whole blood, taken in connection with sensitization to the hapten diphenylcyclopropenone (DPC). CDR3 sequence: CASSLGVGANEQFF. The DNA for the CDR3 is TGTGCCAGCAGCTTGGGGGTGGGAGCCAATGAGCAGTTCTTC.